These 26 T cell receptor beta chains came from one sample sequenced in a study of HIV-infected patients and healthy controls. Antiretroviral therapy had run roughly three months, about 14 weeks, before follow-up blood collection. All unsorted peripheral T cells were captured because whole blood was used without fractionation. Reverse transcription used around 500 ng RNA and constant-region primers for alpha and beta. Each of the alpha and beta chains got its own library through chain-specific third strand synthesis with indices. TCRdb recomputed calls from the 5' RACE reads with MiXCR, one row per CDR3 protein. This sample has around 20,000 distinct CDR3 sequences, with approximately 7.7% found just once. The source was blood, collected during antiretroviral therapy. These TCRs come from an adult with HIV infection.

The genes are TRBV28 and TRBJ2-7; no clear D. The V end lost 7 bases, the J end lost 2 bases, and 9 bases lay between the germline ends. This CDR3 is built from 12 residues. Germline V lookup: CDR1 MDHEN, CDR2 SYDVKM. CDR3 sequence reads: CASKGPAYEQYF. The CDR3 DNA reads TGTGCCAGCAAAGGACCGGCCTACGAGCAGTACTTC.

This clonotype was detected ten times or more. The rearrangement links TRBV11-2 to TRBJ2-3; TRBD2 matches at 15 bases. V shed 5 bases, J shed 6 bases, and the junction held 6 bases outside the gene matches. Germline V lookup: CDR1 SGHAT, CDR2 FQNNGV. CDR3 length: 16 amino acids. DNA of the CDR3: TGTGCCAGCAGCACGGGACTAGCGGGAGGTTATGATACGCAGTATTTT. Protein sequence: CASSTGLAGGYDTQYF.

A few counts support this clonotype. The genes are TRBV9 and TRBJ2-3; no definite D call. CDR1 and CDR2 from the germline V gene are SGDLS and YYNGEE. The CDR3 sequence is 15 residues long. V lost 3 bases to trimming and J lost 0 bases, with 11 bases between them. The CDR3 here is CASSALRQSTDTQYF. The CDR3 region has the DNA TGTGCCAGCAGCGCGCTGCGGCAGAGCACAGATACGCAGTATTTT.

This chain uses TRBV7-6 with TRBJ2-3; D call uncertain. V was shortened by 5 bases and J by 0 bases, with 18 bases between the two germline ends. The CDR3 loop spans 17 amino acids. Germline assignment: CDR1 SGHVS and CDR2 FNYEAQ. CDR3 residues: CASSPLRNEESTDTQYF. The CDR3 DNA follows: TGTGCCAGCAGCCCCCTGCGGAATGAAGAAAGCACAGATACGCAGTATTTT.

This clonotype came up many times. This chain links TRBV9 with TRBJ1-2, with 8 bases identical to TRBD1. Germline values: CDR1 SGDLS, CDR2 YYNGEE. CDR3 length: 14 residues. Trimming removed 0 bases from V and 4 bases from J; junction bases left unmatched: 2. The CDR3 is CASSVATGGYGYTF. CDR3 sequence (DNA): TGTGCCAGCAGCGTAGCAACAGGGGGCTATGGCTACACCTTC.

This clonotype occurred many times. V usage is TRBV11-2 and J usage is TRBJ1-1, with 8 bases identical to TRBD1. The ends lost 2 bases at V and 5 bases at J; junction bases unmatched: 7. Germline V gives CDR1 SGHAT, CDR2 FQNNGV. The CDR3 extends over 15 amino acids. The CDR3 DNA follows: TGTGCCAGCAGCTTATCGGACAGGGTAGAAACTGAAGCTTTCTTT. Translation gives CASSLSDRVETEAFF.

This clonotype was detected ten times or more. This sequence joins TRBV29-1 and TRBJ2-7, with 10 bases lining up with TRBD1. The CDR3 spans 14 residues. Germline V CDR1 and CDR2: SQVTM, ANQGSEA. With 4 bases clipped from V and 4 bases from J, the junction kept 7 bases outside the gene matches. For the CDR3, the DNA is TGCAGCGTTGTACCGGGACAGGGGAGGTACGAGCAGTACTTC. It yields the protein CSVVPGQGRYEQYF.

The table lists this clonotype with many counts. The rearrangement joins TRBV7-9 to TRBJ2-7, with a tentative D call TRBD1 (6 bases). Per the germline V gene, CDR1 is SEHNR and CDR2 is FQNEAQ (reference sequence). The CDR3 spans 14 residues. Trimming cost V 2 bases and J 2 bases, with 10 bases left between them. The CDR3 DNA sequence: TGTGCCAGCAGCTTATCAGGGACAACCTACGAGCAGTACTTC. This sequence encodes CASSLSGTTYEQYF.

This clonotype was counted many times. The chain carries TRBV19 and TRBJ2-2, with 10 bases fitting TRBD2. The trim removed 7 bases at V and 6 bases at J, leaving 8 bases unmatched. Looked up from germline, CDR1 is LNHDA and CDR2 is SQIVND (reference sequence). CDR3 length: 15 residues. The CDR3 nucleotides read TGTGCCAGTATGGGGCTAGCGGGGGCCGCCGGGGAGCTGTTTTTT. This sequence encodes CASMGLAGAAGELFF. The variable domain in full, completed from reference TRBV19 and TRBJ2-2, reads DGGITQSPKYLFRKEGQNVTLSCEQNLNHDAMYWYRQDPGQGLRLIYYSQIVNDFQKGDIAEGYSVSREKKESFPLTVTSAQKNPTAFYLCASMGLAGAAGELFFGEGSRLTVL.

This clonotype was detected ten times or more. This rearrangement joins TRBV12-3 or TRBV12-4 to TRBJ2-1, with D unresolved. The CDR3 totals 15 residues. Trimming pared 3 bases from V and 2 bases from J, leaving 11 bases between. The CDR3 reads CASSLRGTPYNEQFF. The DNA of the CDR3 is TGTGCCAGCAGTTTGCGCGGAACCCCCTACAATGAGCAGTTCTTC.

This clonotype was seen repeatedly, ten times or more. This sequence joins TRBV6-5 and TRBJ2-7; D uncertain. CDR1 MNHEY and CDR2 SVGAGI come from the germline V gene. This CDR3 has 12 residues. V dropped 5 bases and J dropped 2 bases, with 7 bases sitting between them. The CDR3 nucleotides read TGTGCCAGCAGTCGATCCCCCTACGAGCAGTACTTC. It specifies CASSRSPYEQYF.

The chain has TRBV5-1 and TRBJ1-1, with a tentative D call TRBD1 (5 bases). Trimming removed 4 bases at V and 1 base at J, with 11 bases between. Germline loops: CDR1 SGHRS, CDR2 YFSETQ. The CDR3 has 14 amino acids. CDR3 region: CASSPLGQNTEAFF. The CDR3 DNA reads as TGCGCCAGCAGCCCCCTGGGGCAGAACACTGAAGCTTTCTTT.

The sample holds many counts of this clonotype. V is TRBV29-1 and J is TRBJ1-5; D perhaps matches TRBD1 (5 bases). Trimming shortened V by 7 bases and J by 4 bases, and 11 bases separated the two germline ends. The CDR3 extends over 12 amino acids. The germline V gene encodes CDR1 SQVTM and CDR2 ANQGSEA. This chain's CDR3 is CSALQGNQPQHF. DNA for the CDR3: TGCAGCGCCCTGCAGGGAAATCAGCCCCAGCATTTT.

The J gene is TRBJ1-4, the V gene TRBV9, with 9 bases that match TRBD1. This CDR3 comprises 15 residues. Trimming took 3 bases from V and 7 from J; bases not matched to a gene: 7. Germline V lookup: CDR1 SGDLS, CDR2 YYNGEE. The CDR3, as DNA: TGTGCCAGCAGCGACCGGGACAGGGAACCTGAAAAACTGTTTTTT. Residues: CASSDRDREPEKLFF.

This clonotype was counted at least ten times. This chain uses TRBV6-5 with TRBJ2-7; TRBD2 matches 7 bases. Germline values: CDR1 MNHEY, CDR2 SVGAGI. The J segment lost 2 bases and the V segment lost 8 bases, leaving 3 bases of the junction unmatched. There are 12 residues in the CDR3. The CDR3 DNA sequence: TGTGCCAGCGGACGGGGGGCCTACGAGCAGTACTTC. This gives the protein CASGRGAYEQYF.

At least ten counts were recorded for this clonotype. V and J are TRBV28 and TRBJ2-1; the match to TRBD2 covers 8 bases. Trimming at V came to 4 bases and at J to 0 bases, leaving 5 bases not matched to a gene. In germline, CDR1 is MDHEN, CDR2 SYDVKM. CDR3 length: 16 residues. The DNA for the CDR3 is TGTGCCAGCAGTTCCTCTGCGGGGGGCTCCTACAATGAGCAGTTCTTC. This sequence encodes CASSSSAGGSYNEQFF.

This clonotype was detected ten times or more. V usage is TRBV15 and J usage is TRBJ2-5; TRBD2 might be the D (6 bases). With 4 bases removed from V and 5 bases from J, the gap between germline ends came to 8 bases. From germline, CDR1 is LNHNV and CDR2 YYDKDF (reference sequence). The CDR3 totals 12 residues. CDR3 nucleotide sequence: TGTGCCACCAGCATCCGGGGGGAGACCCAGTACTTC. It codes for CATSIRGETQYF. The entire variable domain, with the rest obtained from reference TRBV15 and TRBJ2-5, is as follows: DAMVIQNPRYQVTQFGKPVTLSCSQTLNHNVMYWYQQKSSQAPKLLFHYYDKDFNNEADTPDNFQSRRPNTSFCFLDIRSPGLGDTAMYLCATSIRGETQYFGPGTRLLVL.

As DNA, the CDR3 is TGTGCCAGCAGTTTCGCCAGGGAAGGCAATCAGCCCCAGCATTTT. Amino acids: CASSFAREGNQPQHF. The chain combines TRBV6-5 with TRBJ1-5; D possibly corresponds to TRBD1 (5 bases). CDR1 is MNHEY and CDR2 is SVGAGI in the germline V gene. The CDR3 spans 15 residues. V lost 4 bases to trimming and J lost 2 bases, with 12 bases between them.

Ten or more counts support this clonotype. The chain couples TRBV27 to TRBJ1-1; 11 bases map to TRBD1. V shed 4 bases and J 8 bases; nucleotides not matched to a gene: 15. The germline CDR1 and CDR2 sequences are MNHEY and SMNVEV (reference sequence). This CDR3 is built from 17 residues. This CDR3 is CASSSRTGGLLGKEAFF. The DNA of the CDR3 is TGTGCCAGCAGTTCAAGGACAGGGGGCCTCTTGGGCAAGGAAGCTTTCTTT.

This clonotype was detected many times. The chain recombines TRBV28 with TRBJ2-5; D possibly matches TRBD1 or TRBD2 (6 bases each). The CDR3 spans 13 residues. In germline, CDR1 is MDHEN, CDR2 SYDVKM. V dropped 8 bases and J dropped 4 bases, with 14 bases sitting between them. CDR3 amino acids: CASAWGAGETQYF. DNA for the CDR3: TGTGCCAGCGCGTGGGGGGCCGGAGAGACCCAGTACTTC. The variable domain in full, with the rest retrieved from reference TRBV28 and TRBJ2-5, is DVKVTQSSRYLVKRTGEKVFLECVQDMDHENMFWYRQDPGLGLRLIYFSYDVKMKEKGDIPEGYSVSREKKERFSLILESASTNQTSMYLCASAWGAGETQYFGPGTRLLVL.

This clonotype showed up just a few times. The V call is TRBV29-1, the J call TRBJ1-2; no reliable D call. V was cut by 4 bases and J by 2 bases, with 11 bases left in between. Germline V gene data show CDR1 as SQVTM and CDR2 as ANQGSEA. The CDR3 length is 13 residues. The CDR3: CSVGKGGNYGYTF. CDR3 DNA sequence: TGCAGCGTTGGGAAGGGCGGGAACTATGGCTACACCTTC.

At least ten counts were recorded for this clonotype. The chain uses TRBV24-1 and TRBJ2-3; a weak D match, TRBD2 (6 bases). The CDR3 is made up of 17 amino acids. Trimming shortened V by 0 bases and J by 0 bases, and 12 bases separated the two germline ends. The germline V gene has CDR1 KGHDR and CDR2 SFDVKD. The CDR3 DNA is TGTGCCACCAGTGATTTGCCCGGGACTGTTAGCACAGATACGCAGTATTTT. Translated, it gives CATSDLPGTVSTDTQYF.

The chain links TRBV7-2 to TRBJ1-4; 9 bases align to TRBD1. Germline values: CDR1 SGHTA, CDR2 FQGNSA. This CDR3 contains 17 residues. The junction had 9 bases not matched to a gene; V was cut back by 5 bases and J by 2 bases. CDR3 nucleotides: TGTGCCAGCAGCGCCCCCGGGACAGGGTTTACTAATGAAAAACTGTTTTTT. This codes for CASSAPGTGFTNEKLFF.

The chain couples TRBV19 to TRBJ2-1; 8 bases are a match to TRBD2. The length of the CDR3 is 17 residues. Trimming took 4 bases from V and 0 from J; bases not matched to a gene: 8. The germline V gene encodes CDR1 LNHDA and CDR2 SQIVND (reference sequence). CDR3: CASSTTSGGASYNEQFF. CDR3 in DNA: TGTGCCAGTAGTACTACTAGCGGAGGGGCCTCCTACAATGAGCAGTTCTTC.

This chain joins TRBV6-5 and TRBJ2-1, with TRBD1 as a possible D gene (6 bases). The CDR3 covers 13 residues. CDR1 is MNHEY and CDR2 is SVGAGI in the germline V gene. Trimming removed 6 bases from V and 6 bases from J, with 12 bases in between. The CDR3 nucleotides are TGTGCCAGCAGCTGGGGGCCCCGCAATGAGCAGTTCTTC. Translation: CASSWGPRNEQFF.

This clonotype was observed many times. CDR3 nucleotides: TGCGCCAGCAACCAGGACGGGAAGACTGAAGCTTTCTTT. Its translation: CASNQDGKTEAFF. The chain recombines TRBV5-1 with TRBJ1-1, with D unresolved. This CDR3 region has 13 residues. Germline V gene sequence: CDR1 SGHRS, CDR2 YFSETQ. Trimming took 6 bases from V and 5 from J, leaving 14 bases between them.